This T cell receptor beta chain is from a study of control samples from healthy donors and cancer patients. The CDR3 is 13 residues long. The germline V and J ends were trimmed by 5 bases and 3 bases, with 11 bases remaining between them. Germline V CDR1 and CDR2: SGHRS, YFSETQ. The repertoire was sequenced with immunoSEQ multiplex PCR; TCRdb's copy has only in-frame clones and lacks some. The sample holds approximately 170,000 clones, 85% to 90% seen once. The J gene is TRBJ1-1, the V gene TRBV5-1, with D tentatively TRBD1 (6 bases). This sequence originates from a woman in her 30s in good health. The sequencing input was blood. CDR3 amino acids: CASRPNRDTEAFF. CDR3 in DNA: TGCGCCAGCAGACCAAACAGGGACACTGAAGCTTTCTTT.